The count of the clone carrying this TCR beta chain is one. Its antigen is still unknown. A much larger clone is a single base away; this may be a read error. Amplification of TCR beta CDR3 regions used RNA as the template. The HTBI set primed first-round TCR CDR3 RT-PCR. TCRdb itself ran the multiplex PCR reads through MiXCR, one entry per CDR3 protein. This sample has 300,000 to 450,000 distinct CDR3 sequences; 13% occur once, and the top ten carry 9.2%. This entry is derived from a study of T cells in Graves' hyperthyroidism and ophthalmopathy. Germline V gene sequence: CDR1 SGHAT, CDR2 FQNNGV. The CDR3 consists of 16 residues. Study-wide results and limits: The majority of expanded thyroid clonotypes above 0.001 also appeared in blood.

V and J are TRBV11-2 and TRBJ2-7, with TRBD1 identical over 7 bases. This receptor was identified in a young woman with Graves' hyperthyroidism. Specimen: blood. The CDR3 nucleotides read TGTGCCAGCAGCTTCCCGATTCGGGACAGCTCCTACGGGCAGTACTTC. Its protein is CASSFPIRDSSYGQYF. Full variable domain (remainder filled in from reference TRBV11-2 and TRBJ2-7): EAGVAQSPRYKIIEKRQSVAFWCNPISGHATLYWYQQILGQGPKLLIQFQNNGVVDDSQLPKDRFSAERLKGVDSTLKIQPAKLEDSAVYLCASSFPIRDSSYGQYFGPGTRLTVT.